Listed here are 30 T cell receptor beta chains from one sample, sequenced in a study of T cells in women clearing cervical HPV infection. Measured with immunoSEQ multiplex PCR; TCRdb has only the in-frame clones, and not every one. The sample holds fewer than 30,000 clones. Material: blood buffy coat. The receptors come from a woman aged 18 to 75 with a cervical HPV16 infection that either progressed to CIN3+ or cleared (not recorded which).

Comment on this clone: The sequence runs out 3 residues before the end of the CDR3; the remainder is reconstructed from the germline J gene. The J gene is TRBJ1-1, the V gene TRBV13; D might be TRBD1 (5 bases). This CDR3 spans 12 amino acids. Germline V gene lookup returns CDR1 PRHDT and CDR2 FYEKMQ (reference sequence). The sequenced part of the CDR3 DNA is TGTGCCAGCAGCTTGAAGGGGCTAGGG. The encoded protein is CASSLKGLG. The CDR3, in full, reads CASSLKGLGAFF.

In the case of this clone: Sequencing ends 3 residues short of the CDR3 end; the germline J gene provides the rest. This chain connects TRBV27 to TRBJ2-7; TRBD1 aligns across 9 bases. Germline-derived CDR1 and CDR2 are MNHEY and SMNVEV (reference sequence). The CDR3 length is 15 residues. V lost 3 bases and J lost 6; bases outside the gene matches: 9. CDR3 region: CASSFRTGALGEQYF. The sequenced part of the CDR3 DNA is TGTGCCAGCAGTTTTAGGACAGGGGCCCTGGGCGAG.

With respect to this clone: The read falls 3 residues short of the CDR3 end, and the missing part is taken from the germline J gene. The V and J genes are TRBV18 and TRBJ1-2; D gene unclear. CDR3 length equals 15 residues. Per germline, CDR1 KGHSH and CDR2 LQKENI. The CDR3 bases that were read are TGTGCCAGCTCACCACGGACTAGCGGGTACTACGAC. Its protein is CASSPRTSGYYD. The complete CDR3 protein is CASSPRTSGYYDYTF. The entire variable domain, with the rest obtained from reference TRBV18 and TRBJ1-2, is as follows: NAGVMQNPRHLVRRRGQEARLRCSPMKGHSHVYWYRQLPEEGLKFMVYLQKENIIDESGMPKERFSAEFPKEGPSILRIQQVVRGDSAAYFCASSPRTSGYYDYTFGSGTRLTVV.

Turning to this clone: The observed sequence ends 3 residues before the CDR3 terminus, with the missing tail filled in from the germline J gene. This chain uses TRBV4-1 with TRBJ2-5; D not certain. Germline V lookup: CDR1 MGHRA, CDR2 YSYEKL. Trimming took off 4 bases at V and 5 bases at J, with 17 bases between the two ends. CDR3 length: 15 amino acids. The CDR3 DNA, read in part, is TGCGCCAGCAGCCCGCGATCAAGCGATGGTGAGACC. Translation: CASSPRSSDGET. The whole CDR3 region reads CASSPRSSDGETQYF.

This CDR3 is CASSPPGAQGYGQYF. CDR3 DNA (partial): TGTGCCAGCTCACCACCAGGGGCGCAGGGCTATGGT. The rearrangement links TRBV18 to TRBJ2-4, with D maybe TRBD1 (5 bases). The CDR3 end is not reached by the read, which stops 3 residues before it; the germline J gene fills it in. The CDR3 extends over 15 amino acids. Germline values: CDR1 KGHSH, CDR2 LQKENI.

Concerning this clone: The read ends 3 residues before the CDR3 terminus; that terminus is restored from the germline J gene. This chain links TRBV10-3 with TRBJ1-5; 9 nucleotides agree with TRBD1. CDR3 length: 14 amino acids. V shed 6 bases, J shed 2 bases, and the junction held 2 bases outside the gene matches. Germline V gene lookup returns CDR1 ENHRY and CDR2 SYGVKD. The CDR3 loop reads CAIRQGAGNQPQHF. The sequenced part of the CDR3 DNA is TGTGCCATCAGACAGGGGGCGGGCAATCAGCCC.

A remark on this clone: Read data end 3 residues before the CDR3 end; the end is taken from the germline J gene. The rearrangement joins TRBV7-9 to TRBJ2-4, with D possibly being TRBD1 (6 bases). CDR3 length: 12 amino acids. Per the germline V gene, CDR1 is SEHNR and CDR2 is FQNEAQ (reference sequence). CDR3 bases read: TGTGCCAGCAGCCAGACAGGTGGTGGT. It yields the protein CASSQTGGG. The entire CDR3 is CASSQTGGGQYF. Variable domain in full (rest from reference TRBV7-9 and TRBJ2-4): DTGVSQNPRHKITKRGQNVTFRCDPISEHNRLYWYRQTLGQGPEFLTYFQNEAQLEKSRLLSDRFSAERPKGSFSTLEIQRTEQGDSAMYLCASSQTGGGQYFGAGTRLSVL.

On this clone itself: Read coverage stops 3 residues before the CDR3 terminus; the germline J gene supplies the remainder. The rearrangement uses TRBV7-3 and TRBJ2-1; 9 bases are shared with TRBD2. With V trimmed by 2 bases and J by 8 bases, 4 bases remained unmatched. Germline V gives CDR1 SGHTA, CDR2 FQGTGA. There are 14 residues in the CDR3. The sequenced CDR3 bases are TGTGCCAGCAGCTTAGCGGGGGGGCTCGATGAG. This translates into CASSLAGGLDE. The entire CDR3 protein is CASSLAGGLDEQFF.

The DNA read from the CDR3 is TGTGCCAGCAGCTCCCAGGGGGCAGACTCTGGGGCCAACGTA. Protein product: CASSSQGADSGANV. The complete CDR3 protein is CASSSQGADSGANVLFF. The V call is TRBV6-2 or TRBV6-3, the J call TRBJ1-4; 8 nucleotides match TRBD1. The read ends 3 residues shy of where the CDR3 ends; the end is completed using the germline J gene. The germline V gene has CDR1 MNHEY and CDR2 SVGEGT. The CDR3 consists of 17 residues.

A word on this clone: The read halts 3 residues ahead of the CDR3 end, with the missing end drawn from the germline J gene. V is TRBV5-1 and J is TRBJ2-5; TRBD1 matches at 9 bases. Germline V gene lookup returns CDR1 SGHRS and CDR2 YFSETQ. Germline trimming cut 4 bases from V and 4 bases from J; bases unmatched to any gene: 11. The CDR3 is made up of 16 amino acids. Incomplete CDR3 DNA: TGCGCCAGCAGCCCCAGACAGGGGGTGGTAGGAGAGACC. Translating gives CASSPRQGVVGET. The whole CDR3 reads CASSPRQGVVGETQYF.

For this clone: The junction departs from germline at one end; a sequencing error may be responsible. The CDR3 goes on 3 residues after the read ends, and that part is filled in from the germline J gene. The chain links TRBV4-2 to TRBJ1-2, with a possible D match to TRBD1 (5 bases). Germline V gene data show CDR1 as LGHNA and CDR2 as YNFKEQ. This CDR3 is 16 amino acids long. CDR3 DNA, as far as it was read: TGCGCCAGCAGCCAAGACTACGACAGTGGGGCCGGTGGC. Translated: CASSQDYDSGAGG. The entire CDR3 protein is CASSQDYDSGAGGYTF.

About this clone itself: The read comes to an end 3 residues before the CDR3 does, leaving the germline J gene to fill in the end. V is TRBV5-6 and J is TRBJ2-7; 9 bases agree with TRBD2. CDR1 and CDR2 from the germline V gene are SGHDT and YYEEEE. This CDR3 has 13 residues. Trimming at V came to 7 bases and at J to 2 bases, leaving 4 bases not matched to a gene. The CDR3 reads CASGLAGTYEQYF. The CDR3 DNA, read in part, is TGTGCCAGCGGGCTAGCGGGGACCTACGAG. The variable domain in full, completed from reference TRBV5-6 and TRBJ2-7, reads DAGVTQSPTHLIKTRGQQVTLRCSPKSGHDTVSWYQQALGQGPQFIFQYYEEEERQRGNFPDRFSGHQFPNYSSELNVNALLLGDSALYLCASGLAGTYEQYFGPGTRLTVT.

Points on this clone: The read is 3 residues too short to cover the CDR3 end, so that end is filled in from the germline J gene. The chain carries TRBV7-2 and TRBJ1-2, with a tentative D call TRBD1 (5 bases). Germline V gene sequence: CDR1 SGHTA, CDR2 FQGNSA. V was shortened by 3 bases and J by 4 bases, with 12 bases between the two germline ends. CDR3 length: 14 residues. Partial CDR3 DNA: TGTGCCAGCAGCTTTAGGCAGGGACTCTATGGC. It translates to CASSFRQGLYG. The complete CDR3 protein is CASSFRQGLYGYTF.

As for this clone: The missing CDR3 end, 3 residues past where the read stops, is filled in from the germline J gene. The gene calls are TRBV18 and TRBJ1-2, with 7 nucleotides matching TRBD1. Trimming cost V 2 bases and J 5 bases; bases outside gene matches: 8. Germline CDR1 reads KGHSH; CDR2 reads LQKENI. There are 15 residues in the CDR3. The CDR3 sequence: CASSPEGTDPYGYTF. The sequenced part of the CDR3 DNA is TGTGCCAGCTCACCAGAAGGGACAGATCCATATGGC.

On this clone: The read stops 3 residues short of the end of the CDR3; the missing end is completed from the germline J gene. This sequence joins TRBV7-6 and TRBJ1-4, with D possibly matching TRBD1 (6 bases). This CDR3 contains 16 residues. The V gene's germline CDR1 is SGHVS and CDR2 FNYEAQ. V was pared by 4 bases and J by 5 bases, with 17 bases between. CDR3 DNA (partial): TGTGCCAGCAGCTCGGAAACAGGGAAGGGGAATGAAAAA. This sequence encodes CASSSETGKGNEK. The complete CDR3 protein is CASSSETGKGNEKLFF.

As concerns this clone: The read falls 3 residues short of the CDR3 end, and the missing part is taken from the germline J gene. The rearrangement links TRBV6-2 or TRBV6-3 to TRBJ2-7; 7 positions match TRBD1. Trimming cost V 0 bases and J 3 bases; bases outside gene matches: 8. This CDR3 region has 16 residues. Germline V lookup: CDR1 MNHEY, CDR2 SVGEGT. CDR3 amino acids: CASSYSTRQGYYEQYF. The DNA read from the CDR3 is TGTGCCAGCAGTTACTCCACCCGACAGGGCTACTACGAG.

On this clone itself: Read sequence stops 3 residues before the CDR3 end, and the germline J gene provides the missing end. The chain has TRBV20-1 and TRBJ1-1, with 9 bases aligning to TRBD1. Germline V gives CDR1 DFQATT, CDR2 SNEGSKA (reference sequence). The CDR3 extends over 13 amino acids. The CDR3 DNA, read in part, is TGCAGTGCTCTCTTAGACAGGGGGTGGGAA. Translating gives CSALLDRGWE. The entire CDR3 reads CSALLDRGWEAFF.

Comment on this clone: The read is 3 residues too short to cover the CDR3 end, so that end is filled in from the germline J gene. This chain links TRBV19 with TRBJ1-2; D possibly corresponds to TRBD1 (6 bases). Germline CDR1 LNHDA, CDR2 SQIVND (reference sequence). The CDR3 has 14 amino acids. The CDR3: CASSIDGGSYGYTF. The sequenced part of the CDR3 DNA is TGTGCCAGTAGTATAGATGGGGGCTCCTACGGG.

This clone counts as medium-sized by frequency. Read data end 3 residues before the CDR3 end; the end is taken from the germline J gene. The V and J genes are TRBV7-3 and TRBJ2-3, with no clear D. The CDR3 has 14 residues. From germline, CDR1 is SGHTA and CDR2 FQGTGA. V was cut by 2 bases and J by 1 base, with 7 bases left in between. The part of the CDR3 DNA that was read is TGTGCCAGCAGCTTAGATCGGGGCACAGATACG. This encodes CASSLDRGTDT. The full-length CDR3 reads as CASSLDRGTDTQYF.

About this clone itself: Coverage ceases 3 residues before the CDR3 finishes, and the germline J gene fills in the end. The chain links TRBV7-3 to TRBJ2-1, with D possibly matching TRBD2 (7 bases). Trimming removed 4 bases at V and 9 bases at J, with 13 bases between. CDR3 length: 13 amino acids. The germline V gene has CDR1 SGHTA and CDR2 FQGTGA. This chain's CDR3 is CASSWGGRSEQFF. CDR3 DNA (partial): TGTGCCAGCAGCTGGGGGGGCCGGAGTGAG.

Concerning this clone itself: Read data end 3 residues before the CDR3 end; the end is taken from the germline J gene. The chain has TRBV29-1 and TRBJ1-6; 7 nucleotides line up with TRBD1. The germline V gene encodes CDR1 SQVTM and CDR2 ANQGSEA. The CDR3 loop spans 14 amino acids. Trimming at V came to 0 bases and at J to 7 bases, leaving 3 bases not matched to a gene. Partial CDR3 DNA: TGCAGCGTTGAAGATGAGGGACAGAATTCACCC. Translating gives CSVEDEGQNSP. The CDR3 reads in full as CSVEDEGQNSPLHF.

With regard to this clone: Read coverage stops 3 residues before the CDR3 terminus; the germline J gene supplies the remainder. V usage is TRBV18 and J usage is TRBJ2-5, with D possibly matching TRBD1 (5 bases). Germline CDR1 is KGHSH and CDR2 is LQKENI. This CDR3 region has 14 residues. Trimming shortened V by 5 bases and J by 5 bases, and 15 bases separated the two germline ends. CDR3 bases read: TGTGCCAGCTCAGGCAGGGCTTCGTGGGAGACC. Translating gives CASSGRASWET. From start to end, the CDR3 is CASSGRASWETQYF. Based on the CDR3 plus reference TRBV18 and TRBJ2-5, the full variable domain is NAGVMQNPRHLVRRRGQEARLRCSPMKGHSHVYWYRQLPEEGLKFMVYLQKENIIDESGMPKERFSAEFPKEGPSILRIQQVVRGDSAAYFCASSGRASWETQYFGPGTRLLVL.

Notes on this clone: The read halts 3 residues ahead of the CDR3 end, with the missing end drawn from the germline J gene. The chain uses TRBV6-4 and TRBJ2-2; a possible D gene is TRBD2 (5 bases). This CDR3 is 13 amino acids long. Germline CDR1 MRHNA, CDR2 SNTAGT. Between the trimmed V and J ends, which lost 8 bases and 2 bases, there was a span of 9 bases. The CDR3 here is CASAEGNTGELFF. The covered CDR3 bases are TGTGCCAGCGCAGAGGGCAACACCGGGGAG.

With regard to this clone: The CDR3 end falls 3 residues outside the read, so it is completed with the germline J gene. The V call is TRBV2, the J call TRBJ1-4, with TRBD1 matching over 7 bases. Germline trimming cut 2 bases from V and 4 bases from J; bases unmatched to any gene: 7. Germline V gene lookup returns CDR1 SNHLY and CDR2 FYNNEI. The CDR3 is 16 residues long. This chain's CDR3 is CASSEPMGQRNEKLFF. The part of the CDR3 DNA that was read is TGTGCCAGCAGTGAACCCATGGGACAGCGTAATGAAAAA. The full variable domain, completed using reference TRBV2 and TRBJ1-4, is EPEVTQTPSHQVTQMGQEVILRCVPISNHLYFYWYRQILGQKVEFLVSFYNNEISEKSEIFDDQFSVERPDGSNFTLKIRSTKLEDSAMYFCASSEPMGQRNEKLFFGSGTQLSVL.

In the case of this clone: With the read ending 3 residues before the CDR3 end, the germline J gene is used to fill in that end. This rearrangement joins TRBV6-1 to TRBJ1-6; possible D gene TRBD1, 5 bases. The CDR3 has 14 amino acids. The V and J ends lost 3 bases and 7 bases respectively, with 10 bases between them. Germline V gene sequence: CDR1 MNHNS, CDR2 SASEGT. CDR3 protein: CASSDLQENSPLHF. The CDR3 bases that were read are TGTGCCAGCAGTGACCTACAGGAGAATTCACCC.

Details on this clone: The missing CDR3 end, 3 residues past where the read stops, is filled in from the germline J gene. The genes are TRBV16 and TRBJ2-4, with TRBD1 identical over 7 bases. J gave up 6 bases and V 5 bases, and 10 bases lay outside the gene matches. The CDR3 runs 15 residues. The germline V gene has CDR1 KGHSY and CDR2 FQNENV. CDR3 sequence reads: CASSGAQGKGNIQYF. CDR3 DNA (partial): TGTGCCAGCAGCGGCGCACAGGGGAAGGGAAACATT.

Notes on this clone: This specimen includes other DNA sequences encoding the same CDR3. The chain's CDR3 is CASSLYRGGNTEAFF. The DNA read from the CDR3 is TGTGCCAGCAGCCTTTACAGGGGAGGGAACACTGAA. V gene TRBV7-9 combines with J gene TRBJ1-1, with 7 bases aligning to TRBD1. The read ends 3 residues shy of where the CDR3 ends; the end is completed using the germline J gene. Germline CDR1 and CDR2: SEHNR and FQNEAQ (reference sequence). The V and J ends lost 5 bases and 1 base, in that order; junction bases with no gene match: 7. The CDR3 has 15 amino acids.

Of note for this clone: With the read ending 3 residues before the CDR3 end, the germline J gene is used to fill in that end. The genes are TRBV6-2 or TRBV6-3 and TRBJ1-1; TRBD1 is a possible D gene (5 bases). From germline, CDR1 is MNHEY and CDR2 SVGEGT. This CDR3 contains 12 residues. Here the CDR3 reads CASSYWGLDAFF. CDR3 DNA, as far as it was read: TGTGCCAGCAGTTACTGGGGCTTGGAT.

Details on this clone: The DNA ends 3 residues before the CDR3 does, and the rest of the CDR3 is filled in from the germline J gene. The V gene is TRBV27, the J gene TRBJ2-3; the D gene is possibly TRBD1 (6 bases). Germline CDR1 MNHEY, CDR2 SMNVEV (reference sequence). The CDR3 length is 16 residues. The V and J ends lost 1 base and 0 bases respectively, with 11 bases between them. The CDR3 spells CASSLLQGPSTDTQYF. The sequenced part of the CDR3 DNA is TGTGCCAGCAGTTTATTACAGGGACCTAGCACAGATACG.

As for this clone: The CDR3 end lies 3 residues beyond the end of the read and is filled in from the germline J gene. The V gene is TRBV20-1, the J gene TRBJ2-4; the D gene is possibly TRBD1 (6 bases). The V and J ends lost 1 base and 6 bases respectively, with 16 bases between them. Germline V gene sequence: CDR1 DFQATT, CDR2 SNEGSKA (reference sequence). The length of the CDR3 is 15 residues. This CDR3 reads CSARGAKGVRNIQYF. CDR3 bases read: TGCAGTGCTAGAGGGGCGAAGGGGGTTCGAAACATT.